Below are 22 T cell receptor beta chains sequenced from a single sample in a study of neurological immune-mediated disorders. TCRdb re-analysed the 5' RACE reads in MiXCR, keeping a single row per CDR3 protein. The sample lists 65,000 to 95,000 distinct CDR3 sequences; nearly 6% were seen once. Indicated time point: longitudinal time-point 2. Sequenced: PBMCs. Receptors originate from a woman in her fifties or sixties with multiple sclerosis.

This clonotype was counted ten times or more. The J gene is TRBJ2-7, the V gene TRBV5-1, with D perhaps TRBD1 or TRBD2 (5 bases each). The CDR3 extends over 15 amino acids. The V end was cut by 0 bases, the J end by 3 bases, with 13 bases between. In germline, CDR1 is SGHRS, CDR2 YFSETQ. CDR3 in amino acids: CASSLARDAIYEQYF. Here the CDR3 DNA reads TGCGCCAGCAGCTTGGCCCGGGACGCTATCTACGAGCAGTACTTC.

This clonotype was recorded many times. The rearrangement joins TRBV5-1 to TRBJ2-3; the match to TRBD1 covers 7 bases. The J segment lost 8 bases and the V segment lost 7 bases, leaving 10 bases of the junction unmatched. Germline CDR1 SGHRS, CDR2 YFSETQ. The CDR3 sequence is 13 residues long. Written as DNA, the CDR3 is TGCGCCAGCGCCGGGGACAGTGAAATTACGCAGTATTTT. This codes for CASAGDSEITQYF.

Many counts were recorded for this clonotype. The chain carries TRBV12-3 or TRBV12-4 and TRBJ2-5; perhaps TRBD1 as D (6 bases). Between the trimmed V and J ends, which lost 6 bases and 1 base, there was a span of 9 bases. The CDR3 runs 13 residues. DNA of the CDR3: TGTGCCAGCAGCAGGGGATTCCAAGAGACCCAGTACTTC. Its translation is CASSRGFQETQYF.

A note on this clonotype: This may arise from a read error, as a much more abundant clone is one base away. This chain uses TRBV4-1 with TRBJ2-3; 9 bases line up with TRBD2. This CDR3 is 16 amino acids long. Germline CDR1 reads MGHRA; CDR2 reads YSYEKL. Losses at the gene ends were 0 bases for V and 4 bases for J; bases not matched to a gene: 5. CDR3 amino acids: CASSQDVGLAADTQYF. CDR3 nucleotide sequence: TGCGCCAGCAGCCAAGATGTGGGACTAGCCGCAGATACGCAGTATTTT.

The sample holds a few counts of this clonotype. This chain's CDR3 is CSVRRDRGMSYEQYF. In DNA form, the CDR3 reads TGCAGCGTTCGACGGGACAGGGGGATGTCCTACGAGCAGTACTTC. The V and J genes are TRBV29-1 and TRBJ2-7; 11 bases map to TRBD1. From germline, CDR1 is SQVTM and CDR2 ANQGSEA. V trimming: 5 bases; J trimming: 1 base; junction bases outside the gene matches: 7. The CDR3 is 15 amino acids.

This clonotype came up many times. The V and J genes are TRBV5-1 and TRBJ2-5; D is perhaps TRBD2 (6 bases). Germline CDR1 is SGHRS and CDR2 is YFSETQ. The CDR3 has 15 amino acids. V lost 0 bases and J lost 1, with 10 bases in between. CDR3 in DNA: TGCGCCAGCAGCTTGGCCGGGAGCCGCCAAGAGACCCAGTACTTC. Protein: CASSLAGSRQETQYF.

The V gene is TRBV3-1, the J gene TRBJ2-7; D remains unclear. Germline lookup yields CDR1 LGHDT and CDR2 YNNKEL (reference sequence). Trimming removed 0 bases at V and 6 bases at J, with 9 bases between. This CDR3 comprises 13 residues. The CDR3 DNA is TGTGCCAGCAGCCAAGACTACCGCAGCGAGCAGTACTTC. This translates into CASSQDYRSEQYF.

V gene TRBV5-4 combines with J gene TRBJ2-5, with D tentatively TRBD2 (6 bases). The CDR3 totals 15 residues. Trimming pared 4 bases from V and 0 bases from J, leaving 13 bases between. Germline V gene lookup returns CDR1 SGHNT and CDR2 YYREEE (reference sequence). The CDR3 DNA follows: TGTGCCAGCAGCGGCGGGACCGTCTACCAAGAGACCCAGTACTTC. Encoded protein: CASSGGTVYQETQYF.

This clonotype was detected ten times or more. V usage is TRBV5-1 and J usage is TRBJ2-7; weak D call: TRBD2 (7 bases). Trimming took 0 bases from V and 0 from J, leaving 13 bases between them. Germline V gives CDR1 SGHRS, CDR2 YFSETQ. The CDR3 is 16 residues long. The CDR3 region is CASSLAGGRTSYEQYF. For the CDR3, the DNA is TGCGCCAGCAGCTTGGCCGGGGGGCGGACCTCCTACGAGCAGTACTTC.

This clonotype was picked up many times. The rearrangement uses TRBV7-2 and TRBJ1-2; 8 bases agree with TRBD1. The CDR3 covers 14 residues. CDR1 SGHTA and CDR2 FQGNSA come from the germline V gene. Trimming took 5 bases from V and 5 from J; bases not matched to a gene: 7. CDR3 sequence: CASSASGTGYGYTF. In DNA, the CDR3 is TGTGCCAGCAGCGCCTCCGGGACAGGATATGGCTACACCTTC.

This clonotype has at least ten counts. For the CDR3, the DNA is TGTGCCACCAGCAGAGGGGGGGGGGCTGTCGATGAGCAGTTCTTC. Protein: CATSRGGGAVDEQFF. V is TRBV15 and J is TRBJ2-1; D may be TRBD2 (7 bases). The V end lost 1 base, the J end lost 8 bases, and 15 bases lay between the germline ends. The germline V gene has CDR1 LNHNV and CDR2 YYDKDF (reference sequence). This CDR3 comprises 15 residues.

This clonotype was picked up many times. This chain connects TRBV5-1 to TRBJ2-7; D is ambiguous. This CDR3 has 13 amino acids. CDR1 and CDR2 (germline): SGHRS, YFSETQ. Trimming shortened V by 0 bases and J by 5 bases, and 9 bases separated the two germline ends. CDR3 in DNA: TGCGCCAGCAGCTTGGGTTTGGAGAACGAGCAGTACTTC. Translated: CASSLGLENEQYF.

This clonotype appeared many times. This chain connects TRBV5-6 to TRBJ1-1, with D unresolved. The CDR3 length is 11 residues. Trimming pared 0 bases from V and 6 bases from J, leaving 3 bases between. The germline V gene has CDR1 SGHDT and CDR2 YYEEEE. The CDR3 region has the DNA TGTGCCAGCAGCTTGGTGGCTGAAGCTTTCTTT. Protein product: CASSLVAEAFF.

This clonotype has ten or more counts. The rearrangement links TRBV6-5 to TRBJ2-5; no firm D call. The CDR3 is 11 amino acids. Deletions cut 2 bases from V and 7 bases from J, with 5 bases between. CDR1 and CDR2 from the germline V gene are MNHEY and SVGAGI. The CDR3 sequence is CASSYVGTQYF. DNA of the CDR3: TGTGCCAGCAGTTACGTGGGGACCCAGTACTTC.

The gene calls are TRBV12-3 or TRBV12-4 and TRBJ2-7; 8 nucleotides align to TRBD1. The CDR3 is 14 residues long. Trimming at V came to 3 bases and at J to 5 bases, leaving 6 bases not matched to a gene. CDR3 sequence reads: CASSFWQGAHEQYF. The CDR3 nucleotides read TGTGCCAGCAGTTTTTGGCAGGGGGCCCACGAGCAGTACTTC.

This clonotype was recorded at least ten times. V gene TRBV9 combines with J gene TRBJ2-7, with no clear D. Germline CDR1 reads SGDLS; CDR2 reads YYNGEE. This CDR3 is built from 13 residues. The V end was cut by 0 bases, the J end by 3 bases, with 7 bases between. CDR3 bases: TGTGCCAGCAGCGTAGACCCCCTCTACGAGCAGTACTTC. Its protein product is CASSVDPLYEQYF.

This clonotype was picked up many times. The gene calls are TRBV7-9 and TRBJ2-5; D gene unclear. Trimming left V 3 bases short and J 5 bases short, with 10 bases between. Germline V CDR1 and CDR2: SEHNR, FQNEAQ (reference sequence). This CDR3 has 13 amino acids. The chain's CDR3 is CASSFEKVETQYF. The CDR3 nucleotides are TGTGCCAGCAGCTTCGAGAAGGTGGAGACCCAGTACTTC.

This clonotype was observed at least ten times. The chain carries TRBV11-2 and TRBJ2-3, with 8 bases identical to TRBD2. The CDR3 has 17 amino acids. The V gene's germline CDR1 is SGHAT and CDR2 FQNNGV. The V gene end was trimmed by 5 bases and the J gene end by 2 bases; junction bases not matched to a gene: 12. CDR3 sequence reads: CASSPITGGGLTDTQYF. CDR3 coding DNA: TGTGCCAGCAGCCCTATAACGGGGGGGGGTCTCACAGATACGCAGTATTTT.

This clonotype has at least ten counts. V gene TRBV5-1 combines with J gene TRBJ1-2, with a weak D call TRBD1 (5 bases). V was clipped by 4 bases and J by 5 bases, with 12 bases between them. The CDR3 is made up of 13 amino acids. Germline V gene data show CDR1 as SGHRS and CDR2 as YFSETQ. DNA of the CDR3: TGCGCCAGCAGCCCAGGACCAGGGTATGGCTACACCTTC. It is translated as CASSPGPGYGYTF.

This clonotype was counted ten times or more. The CDR3 DNA is TGCAGTGCGACCGGGACAGACGGATACAATGAGCAGTTCTTC. It encodes CSATGTDGYNEQFF. This sequence joins TRBV20-1 and TRBJ2-1; 7 bases fit TRBD1. CDR1 and CDR2 (germline): DFQATT, SNEGSKA (reference sequence). Losses at the gene ends were 6 bases for V and 4 bases for J; bases not matched to a gene: 9. The CDR3 loop spans 14 amino acids.

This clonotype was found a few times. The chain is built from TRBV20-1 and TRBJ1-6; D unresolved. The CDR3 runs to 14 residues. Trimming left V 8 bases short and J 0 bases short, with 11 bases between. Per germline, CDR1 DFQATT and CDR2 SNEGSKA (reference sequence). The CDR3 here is CSFRESSYNSPLHF. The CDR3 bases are TGCAGTTTTAGGGAGAGCTCCTATAATTCACCCCTCCACTTT.

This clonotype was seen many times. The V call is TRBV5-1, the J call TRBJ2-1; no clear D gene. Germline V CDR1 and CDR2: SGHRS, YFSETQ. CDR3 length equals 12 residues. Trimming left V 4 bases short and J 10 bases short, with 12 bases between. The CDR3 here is CASSLELREQFF. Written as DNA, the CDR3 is TGCGCCAGCAGCCTGGAGTTAAGGGAGCAGTTCTTC.